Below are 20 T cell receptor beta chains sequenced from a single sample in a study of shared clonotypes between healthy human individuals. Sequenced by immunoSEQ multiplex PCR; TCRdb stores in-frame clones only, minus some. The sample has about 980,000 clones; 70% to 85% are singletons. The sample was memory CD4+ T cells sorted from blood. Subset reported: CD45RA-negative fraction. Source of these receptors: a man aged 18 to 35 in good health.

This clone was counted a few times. DNA for the CDR3: TGCGCCAGCAGCCAGACCATCTCGGGACAGGGGGCGAAGCAGTACTTC. It translates to CASSQTISGQGAKQYF. The genes are TRBV4-3 and TRBJ2-7, with TRBD1 matching 12 bases. V lost 3 bases to trimming and J lost 8 bases; unmatched junction nucleotides: 11. The germline V gene has CDR1 LGHNA and CDR2 YSLEER. This CDR3 contains 16 residues.

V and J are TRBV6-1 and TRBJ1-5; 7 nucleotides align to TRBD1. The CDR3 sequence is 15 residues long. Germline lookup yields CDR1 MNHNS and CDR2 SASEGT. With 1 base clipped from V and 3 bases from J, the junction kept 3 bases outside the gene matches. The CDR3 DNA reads TGTGCCAGCAGTGAAGGGGGGACAGTCAATCAGCCCCAGCATTTT. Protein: CASSEGGTVNQPQHF.

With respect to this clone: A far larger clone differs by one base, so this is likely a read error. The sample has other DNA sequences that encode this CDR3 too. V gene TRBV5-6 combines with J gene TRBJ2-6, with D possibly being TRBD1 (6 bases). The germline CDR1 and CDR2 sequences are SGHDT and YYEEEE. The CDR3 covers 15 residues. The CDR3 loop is CASSLPGSGANVLTF. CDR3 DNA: TGTGCCAGCAGCTTGCCCGGGTCAGGGGCCAACGTCTTGACTTTC.

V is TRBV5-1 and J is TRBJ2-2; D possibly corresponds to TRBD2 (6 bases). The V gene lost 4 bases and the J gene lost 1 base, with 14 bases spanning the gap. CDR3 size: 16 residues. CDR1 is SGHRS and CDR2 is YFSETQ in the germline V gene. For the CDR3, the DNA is TGCGCCAGCAGCCTACGAGCGGGTCAGAACACCGGGGAGCTGTTTTTT. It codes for CASSLRAGQNTGELFF.

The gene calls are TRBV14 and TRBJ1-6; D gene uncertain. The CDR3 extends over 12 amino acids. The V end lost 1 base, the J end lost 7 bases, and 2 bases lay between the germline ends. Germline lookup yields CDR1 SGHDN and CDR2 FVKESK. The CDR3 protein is CASSQANSPLHF. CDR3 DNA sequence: TGTGCCAGCAGCCAAGCGAATTCACCCCTCCACTTT.

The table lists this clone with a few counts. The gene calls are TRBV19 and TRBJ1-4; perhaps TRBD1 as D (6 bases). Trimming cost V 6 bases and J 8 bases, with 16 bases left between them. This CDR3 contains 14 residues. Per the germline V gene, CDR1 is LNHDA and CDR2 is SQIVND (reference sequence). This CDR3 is CASSPGQKGEKLFF. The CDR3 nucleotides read TGTGCCAGTAGCCCCGGACAGAAAGGGGAAAAACTGTTTTTT.

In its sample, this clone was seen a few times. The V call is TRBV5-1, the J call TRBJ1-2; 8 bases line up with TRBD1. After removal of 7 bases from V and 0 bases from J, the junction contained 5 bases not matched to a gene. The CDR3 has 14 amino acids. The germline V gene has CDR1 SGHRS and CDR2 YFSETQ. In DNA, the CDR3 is TGCGCCAGCCGGGCGGACAGGGCTAACTATGGCTACACCTTC. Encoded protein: CASRADRANYGYTF.

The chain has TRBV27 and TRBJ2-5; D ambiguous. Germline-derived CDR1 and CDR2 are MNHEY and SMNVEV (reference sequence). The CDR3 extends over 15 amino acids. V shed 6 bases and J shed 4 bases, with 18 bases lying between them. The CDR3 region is CASSSLVGSGETQYF. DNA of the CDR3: TGTGCCAGCAGCTCCTTGGTAGGGTCCGGAGAGACCCAGTACTTC.

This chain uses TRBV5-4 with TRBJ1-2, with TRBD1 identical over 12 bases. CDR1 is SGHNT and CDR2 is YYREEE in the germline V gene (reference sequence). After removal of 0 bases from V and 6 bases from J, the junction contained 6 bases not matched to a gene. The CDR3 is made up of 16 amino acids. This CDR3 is CASSLAGDRGRDGYTF. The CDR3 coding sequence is TGTGCCAGCAGCTTGGCCGGGGACAGGGGGCGAGATGGCTACACCTTC.

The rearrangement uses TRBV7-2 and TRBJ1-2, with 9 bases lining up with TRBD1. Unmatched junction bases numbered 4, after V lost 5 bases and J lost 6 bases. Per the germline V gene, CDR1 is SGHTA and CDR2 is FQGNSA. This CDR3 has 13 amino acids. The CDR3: CASSVGTGNGYTF. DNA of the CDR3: TGTGCCAGCAGCGTAGGGACAGGGAATGGCTACACCTTC.

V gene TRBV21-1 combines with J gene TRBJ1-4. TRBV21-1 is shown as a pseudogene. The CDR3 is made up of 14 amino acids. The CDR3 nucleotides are TGTGCCACTTCAAGGTCTTCTCTTGGGGAAAAACTGTTTTTT. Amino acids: CATSRSSLGEKLFF.

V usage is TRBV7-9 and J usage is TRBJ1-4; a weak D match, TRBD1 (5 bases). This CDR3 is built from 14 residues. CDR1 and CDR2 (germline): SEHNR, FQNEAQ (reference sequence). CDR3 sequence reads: CGTEGTATNEKLFF. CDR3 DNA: TGTGGGACGGAGGGGACTGCAACTAATGAAAAACTGTTTTTT.

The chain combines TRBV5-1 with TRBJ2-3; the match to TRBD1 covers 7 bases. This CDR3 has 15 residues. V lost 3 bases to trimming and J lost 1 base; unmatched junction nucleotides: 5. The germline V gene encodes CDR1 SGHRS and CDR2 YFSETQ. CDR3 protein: CASSSDRARTDTQYF. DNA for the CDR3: TGCGCCAGCAGCTCTGACAGGGCCCGCACAGATACGCAGTATTTT. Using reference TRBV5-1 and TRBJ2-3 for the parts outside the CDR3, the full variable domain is KAGVTQTPRYLIKTRGQQVTLSCSPISGHRSVSWYQQTPGQGLQFLFEYFSETQRNKGNFPGRFSGRQFSNSRSEMNVSTLELGDSALYLCASSSDRARTDTQYFGPGTRLTVL.

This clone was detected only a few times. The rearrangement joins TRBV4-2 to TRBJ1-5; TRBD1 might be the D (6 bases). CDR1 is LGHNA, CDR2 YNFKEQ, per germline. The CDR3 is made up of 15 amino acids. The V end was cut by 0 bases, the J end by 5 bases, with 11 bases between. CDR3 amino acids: CASSQDRGAHQPQHF. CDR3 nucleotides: TGTGCCAGCAGCCAAGATAGGGGGGCACATCAGCCCCAGCATTTT.

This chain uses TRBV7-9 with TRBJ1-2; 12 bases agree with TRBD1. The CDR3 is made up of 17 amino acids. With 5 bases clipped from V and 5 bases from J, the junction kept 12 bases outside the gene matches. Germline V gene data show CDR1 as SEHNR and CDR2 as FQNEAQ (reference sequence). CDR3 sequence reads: CASSARTGTGGSYGYTF. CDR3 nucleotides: TGTGCCAGCAGCGCTCGGACCGGGACAGGGGGCTCTTATGGCTACACCTTC.

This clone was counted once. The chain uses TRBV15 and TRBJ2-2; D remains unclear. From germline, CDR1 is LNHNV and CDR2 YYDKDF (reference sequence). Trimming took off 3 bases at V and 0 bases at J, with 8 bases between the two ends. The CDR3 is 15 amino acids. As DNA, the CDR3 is TGTGCCACCAGCAGTCTTCGAACGAACACCGGGGAGCTGTTTTTT. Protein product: CATSSLRTNTGELFF.

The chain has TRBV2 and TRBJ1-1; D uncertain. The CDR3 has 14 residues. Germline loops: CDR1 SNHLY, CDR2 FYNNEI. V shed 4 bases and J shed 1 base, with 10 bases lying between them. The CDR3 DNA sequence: TGTGCCAGCAGTGCAGGACTTTCGAACACTGAAGCTTTCTTT. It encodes CASSAGLSNTEAFF.

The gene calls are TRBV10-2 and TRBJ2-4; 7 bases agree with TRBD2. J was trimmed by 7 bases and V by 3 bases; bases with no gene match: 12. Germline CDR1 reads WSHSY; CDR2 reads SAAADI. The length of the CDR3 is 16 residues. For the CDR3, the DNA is TGCGCCAGCAGTGAAGGAAGCGGGATAGTGCGGAACATTCAGTACTTC. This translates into CASSEGSGIVRNIQYF.

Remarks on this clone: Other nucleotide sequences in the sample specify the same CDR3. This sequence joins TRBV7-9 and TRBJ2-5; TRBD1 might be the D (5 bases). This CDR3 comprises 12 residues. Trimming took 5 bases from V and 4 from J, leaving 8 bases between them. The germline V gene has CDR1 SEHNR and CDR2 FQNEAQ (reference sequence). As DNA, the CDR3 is TGTGCCAGCAGCCAAAGGGGAGAGACCCAGTACTTC. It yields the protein CASSQRGETQYF. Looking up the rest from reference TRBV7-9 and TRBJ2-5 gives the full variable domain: DTGVSQNPRHKITKRGQNVTFRCDPISEHNRLYWYRQTLGQGPEFLTYFQNEAQLEKSRLLSDRFSAERPKGSFSTLEIQRTEQGDSAMYLCASSQRGETQYFGPGTRLLVL.

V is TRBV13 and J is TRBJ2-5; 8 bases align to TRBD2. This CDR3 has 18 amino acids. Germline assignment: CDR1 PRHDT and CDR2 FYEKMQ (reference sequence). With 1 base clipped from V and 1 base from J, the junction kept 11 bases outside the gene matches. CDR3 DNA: TGTGCCAGCAGCTTAGTAGGAGTAGTAGCGGGACTCCAAGAGACCCAGTACTTC. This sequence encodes CASSLVGVVAGLQETQYF.